This T cell receptor (beta chain) stems from a study of blood T cell repertoires in COVID-19. Study at large: The analysed material was cDNA or gDNA that came from T cells, B-cell-depleted T cells, or PBMCs.

V lost 2 bases, J lost 4 bases, and 14 bases lay in between. CDR1 is GTSNPN and CDR2 is SVGIG in the germline V gene (reference sequence). The CDR3 runs 14 residues. In the authors' workflow: Amplification of reference gene primers provided the estimated nucleated cell counts. Sequencing was performed with immunoSEQ multiplex PCR; in TCRdb, only in-frame clones are kept and a portion is missing. V, J and clone size were drawn from that table, and D and trimming were deduced from the DNA. The data contain about 150,000 clones, about 90% of them singletons. The sample taken for sequencing was PBMCs or T cells enriched from blood (not recorded which). This receptor was taken from a woman in her forties or fifties who had recovered from COVID-19. The V gene is TRBV30, the J gene TRBJ1-2; tentative D call: TRBD1 (6 bases). The CDR3 is CAWSITGQSYGYTF. Here the CDR3 DNA reads TGTGCCTGGAGTATCACAGGACAGAGCTATGGCTACACCTTC.